What follows are 2 T cell receptor beta chains derived from one specimen sequenced in a study of CD8+ T cells in alopecia areata. The authors extracted RNA and reverse transcribed it into cDNA as the sequencing template. Clones were read by immunoSEQ multiplex PCR, and TCRdb kept only the in-frame ones, dropping some. Of about 110,000 clones listed, roughly 64% are singletons. Sequenced sample: CD8+ T cells sorted from blood. The receptor source for this set is a human donor in good health.

V gene TRBV6-5 combines with J gene TRBJ1-5, with a possible D match to TRBD1 (5 bases). Looked up from germline, CDR1 is MNHEY and CDR2 is SVGAGI. Trimming left V 5 bases short and J 4 bases short, with 15 bases between. The CDR3 totals 15 residues. The DNA for the CDR3 is TGTGCCAGCAGTCAAAACCCGGGACCAAATCAGCCCCAGCATTTT. As protein: CASSQNPGPNQPQHF.

This clone was seen only a few times. V and J are TRBV28 and TRBJ1-2; possibly TRBD1 for D (6 bases). Germline V gene lookup returns CDR1 MDHEN and CDR2 SYDVKM. The CDR3 loop spans 13 amino acids. Trimming removed 3 bases from V and 5 bases from J, with 10 bases in between. Here the CDR3 reads CASSFQGGYGYTF. Here the CDR3 DNA reads TGTGCCAGCAGTTTTCAAGGGGGGTATGGCTACACCTTC.